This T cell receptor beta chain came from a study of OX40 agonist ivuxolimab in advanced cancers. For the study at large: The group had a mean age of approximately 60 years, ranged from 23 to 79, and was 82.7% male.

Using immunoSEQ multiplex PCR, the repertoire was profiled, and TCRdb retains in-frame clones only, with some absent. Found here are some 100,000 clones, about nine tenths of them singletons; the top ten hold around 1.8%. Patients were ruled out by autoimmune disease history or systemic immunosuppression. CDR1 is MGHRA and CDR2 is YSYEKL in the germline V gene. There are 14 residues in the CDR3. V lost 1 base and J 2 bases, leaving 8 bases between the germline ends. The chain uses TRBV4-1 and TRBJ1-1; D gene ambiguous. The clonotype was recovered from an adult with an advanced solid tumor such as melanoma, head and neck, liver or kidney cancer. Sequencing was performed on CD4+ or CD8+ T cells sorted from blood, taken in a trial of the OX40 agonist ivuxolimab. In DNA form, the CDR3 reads TGCGCCAGCAGCCAAGGGTGGGCCAACACTGAAGCTTTCTTT. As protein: CASSQGWANTEAFF.